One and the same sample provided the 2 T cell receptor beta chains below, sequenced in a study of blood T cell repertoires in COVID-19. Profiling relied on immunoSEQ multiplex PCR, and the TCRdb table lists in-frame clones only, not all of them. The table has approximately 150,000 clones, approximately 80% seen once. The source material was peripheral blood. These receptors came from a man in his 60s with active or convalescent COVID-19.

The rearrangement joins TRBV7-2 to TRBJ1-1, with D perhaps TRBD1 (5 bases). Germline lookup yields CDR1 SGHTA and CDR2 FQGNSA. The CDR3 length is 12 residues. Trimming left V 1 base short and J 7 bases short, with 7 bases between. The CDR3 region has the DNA TGTGCCAGCAGCTTAGGACAGATTGAAGCTTTCTTT. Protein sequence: CASSLGQIEAFF.

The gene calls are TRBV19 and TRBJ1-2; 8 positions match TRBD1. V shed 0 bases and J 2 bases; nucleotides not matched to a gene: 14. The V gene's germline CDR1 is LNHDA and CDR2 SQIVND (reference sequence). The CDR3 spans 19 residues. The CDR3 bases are TGTGCCAGTAGTATAGACGGAAGACCTCGGACAGGGCAAAACTATGGCTACACCTTC. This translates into CASSIDGRPRTGQNYGYTF.